A single sample is the source of the 23 T cell receptor beta chains below, sequenced in a study of blood T cell repertoires in COVID-19. The data were produced by immunoSEQ multiplex PCR, yet TCRdb's version contains in-frame clones alone and is incomplete. The top ten hold more than 15% of the sample, which has some 140,000 clones, 85% to 90% seen once. The specimen sequenced was peripheral blood. These receptors were taken from a man aged 50 to 59 with active or convalescent COVID-19.

The chain links TRBV7-2 to TRBJ2-7, with 8 bases lining up with TRBD2. V was pared by 5 bases and J by 5 bases, with 11 bases of the junction left unmatched. CDR3 length equals 15 residues. In germline, CDR1 is SGHTA, CDR2 FQGNSA. The DNA for the CDR3 is TGTGCCAGCAGCCCAGCTAGCGGGCGAAGAAACGAGCAGTACTTC. It codes for CASSPASGRRNEQYF.

The genes are TRBV5-6 and TRBJ2-1, with TRBD2 as a possible D gene (5 bases). The V and J ends lost 4 bases and 8 bases respectively, with 10 bases between them. Per germline, CDR1 SGHDT and CDR2 YYEEEE. The CDR3 has 12 amino acids. CDR3 sequence reads: CASSPGVYEQFF. CDR3 coding DNA: TGTGCCAGCAGCCCCGGGGTTTATGAGCAGTTCTTC. Drawing the rest from reference TRBV5-6 and TRBJ2-1, the complete variable domain is DAGVTQSPTHLIKTRGQQVTLRCSPKSGHDTVSWYQQALGQGPQFIFQYYEEEERQRGNFPDRFSGHQFPNYSSELNVNALLLGDSALYLCASSPGVYEQFFGPGTRLTVL.

This clone was detected once. The rearrangement links TRBV27 to TRBJ1-4; no clear D. Germline CDR1 and CDR2: MNHEY and SMNVEV (reference sequence). The CDR3 runs 11 residues. V was clipped by 3 bases and J by 8 bases, with 4 bases between them. CDR3 in amino acids: CASSFGEKLFF. CDR3 sequence (DNA): TGTGCCAGCAGTTTCGGGGAAAAACTGTTTTTT.

The chain combines TRBV2 with TRBJ1-5, with TRBD1 as a possible D gene (6 bases). Germline CDR1 and CDR2: SNHLY and FYNNEI. Trimming pared 3 bases from V and 9 bases from J, leaving 12 bases between. The CDR3 extends over 13 amino acids. CDR3 nucleotide sequence: TGTGCCAGCAGTGAGGGGGTACAGGGGCCCCAGCATTTT. Its protein is CASSEGVQGPQHF.

The rearrangement links TRBV5-8 to TRBJ2-5, with 11 bases identical to TRBD1. Per the germline V gene, CDR1 is SGHTS and CDR2 is YDEGEE. The CDR3 runs to 14 residues. V lost 3 bases, J lost 4 bases, and 2 bases stayed unmatched. The CDR3 DNA reads as TGTGCCAGCAGCTCCGGGACAGGGGGAGAGACCCAGTACTTC. It translates to CASSSGTGGETQYF.

The chain employs TRBV6-5 and TRBJ1-1; 11 positions agree with TRBD1. Unmatched junction bases numbered 7, after V lost 6 bases and J lost 4 bases. Germline values: CDR1 MNHEY, CDR2 SVGAGI. The CDR3 is made up of 15 amino acids. The CDR3 bases are TGTGCCAGCAGAGGACAGGGGGCTGGTCGCACTGAAGCTTTCTTT. This translates into CASRGQGAGRTEAFF.

The J gene is TRBJ1-1, the V gene TRBV5-6; D is unresolved. This CDR3 region has 15 residues. The V end lost 2 bases, the J end lost 1 base, and 12 bases lay between the germline ends. Germline V gene data show CDR1 as SGHDT and CDR2 as YYEEEE. Here the CDR3 DNA reads TGTGCCAGCAGCTTCCCAGAGGCTAGGAACACTGAAGCTTTCTTT. Encoded protein: CASSFPEARNTEAFF.

J is TRBJ2-2 and V is TRBV5-6; D might be TRBD1 (6 bases). Germline V gives CDR1 SGHDT, CDR2 YYEEEE. The CDR3 extends over 14 amino acids. Trimming removed 0 bases at V and 8 bases at J, with 11 bases between. CDR3 amino acids: CASSLVHRVGELFF. The CDR3 DNA reads TGTGCCAGCAGCTTGGTGCACAGGGTAGGGGAGCTGTTTTTT.

The rearrangement uses TRBV28 and TRBJ1-5; no definite D call. Trimming shortened V by 7 bases and J by 6 bases, and 10 bases separated the two germline ends. CDR1 and CDR2 from the germline V gene are MDHEN and SYDVKM. This CDR3 has 12 amino acids. The CDR3 reads CASTPGVQPQHF. As DNA, the CDR3 is TGTGCCAGCACTCCCGGAGTTCAGCCCCAGCATTTT. The full variable domain, its missing parts supplied by reference TRBV28 and TRBJ1-5, is DVKVTQSSRYLVKRTGEKVFLECVQDMDHENMFWYRQDPGLGLRLIYFSYDVKMKEKGDIPEGYSVSREKKERFSLILESASTNQTSMYLCASTPGVQPQHFGDGTRLSIL.

The chain combines TRBV9 with TRBJ1-2, with D unresolved. V was cut by 0 bases and J by 4 bases, with 13 bases left in between. CDR1 SGDLS and CDR2 YYNGEE come from the germline V gene. The CDR3 has 15 amino acids. DNA of the CDR3: TGTGCCAGCAGCGTAGACATACTATCGGGCTATGGCTACACCTTC. This translates into CASSVDILSGYGYTF.

The chain has TRBV5-1 and TRBJ2-1; the match to TRBD1 covers 7 bases. In germline, CDR1 is SGHRS, CDR2 YFSETQ. The CDR3 loop spans 16 amino acids. After removal of 2 bases from V and 7 bases from J, the junction contained 12 bases not matched to a gene. DNA of the CDR3: TGCGCCAGCAGCTTACCCGGGACAGCCCTTCCAAATGAGCAGTTCTTC. This sequence encodes CASSLPGTALPNEQFF.

The chain is built from TRBV5-8 and TRBJ2-1; TRBD2 aligns across 8 bases. Losses at the gene ends were 4 bases for V and 2 bases for J; bases not matched to a gene: 5. CDR1 is SGHTS and CDR2 is YDEGEE in the germline V gene. This CDR3 comprises 15 residues. CDR3 in amino acids: CASSGGTSPYNEQFF. The CDR3 DNA sequence: TGTGCCAGCAGCGGCGGGACTAGTCCCTACAATGAGCAGTTCTTC.

The chain recombines TRBV6-1 with TRBJ2-5; maybe TRBD1 (5 bases). Looked up from germline, CDR1 is MNHNS and CDR2 is SASEGT. Trimming shortened V by 2 bases and J by 2 bases, and 9 bases separated the two germline ends. This CDR3 contains 14 residues. CDR3 in amino acids: CASSENRQQETQYF. In DNA form, the CDR3 reads TGTGCCAGCAGTGAAAACAGACAGCAAGAGACCCAGTACTTC.

This clone has just one count. The chain combines TRBV7-6 with TRBJ2-7; D gene unclear. CDR1 SGHVS and CDR2 FNYEAQ come from the germline V gene. Between the trimmed V and J ends, which lost 1 base and 7 bases, there was a span of 11 bases. The CDR3 spans 13 residues. The CDR3 here is CASSLETGREQYF. The CDR3, as DNA: TGTGCCAGCAGCTTAGAGACGGGTCGGGAGCAGTACTTC.

The chain links TRBV7-2 to TRBJ2-7, with D possibly TRBD2 on 6 matching bases. V lost 3 bases and J lost 2, with 14 bases in between. Germline-derived CDR1 and CDR2 are SGHTA and FQGNSA. CDR3 size: 15 residues. DNA for the CDR3: TGTGCCAGCAGCTTGGGGGTAGCGGTGACCTACGAGCAGTACTTC. Residues: CASSLGVAVTYEQYF.

The rearrangement links TRBV7-7 to TRBJ2-5, with 8 bases that match TRBD1. There are 14 residues in the CDR3. V trimming: 5 bases; J trimming: 5 bases; junction bases outside the gene matches: 7. CDR1 and CDR2 (germline): SSHAT, FNYEAQ (reference sequence). The CDR3 DNA sequence: TGTGCCAGCAGCCCAACAGGGGGGTCGGAGACCCAGTACTTC. The encoded protein is CASSPTGGSETQYF.

This sequence joins TRBV3-1 (or the pseudogene TRBV3-2) and TRBJ2-7; possibly TRBD1 for D (5 bases). The CDR3 spans 15 residues. V lost 2 bases to trimming and J lost 5 bases, with 16 bases between them. The germline V gene has CDR1 LGHDT and CDR2 YNNKEL (reference sequence). In DNA, the CDR3 is TGTGCCAGCAGCCAAATCCCTGACAGTGTCCACGAGCAGTACTTC. Protein sequence: CASSQIPDSVHEQYF.

V usage is TRBV4-1 and J usage is TRBJ2-7; D not resolved. The V end was cut by 0 bases, the J end by 3 bases, with 6 bases between. The V gene's germline CDR1 is MGHRA and CDR2 YSYEKL. CDR3 length: 13 amino acids. The CDR3 loop reads CASSQETVYEQYF. Here the CDR3 DNA reads TGCGCCAGCAGCCAAGAAACGGTCTACGAGCAGTACTTC.

The chain combines TRBV27 with TRBJ2-1, with TRBD2 matching 11 bases. Trimming took 7 bases from V and 4 from J; bases not matched to a gene: 12. Germline-derived CDR1 and CDR2 are MNHEY and SMNVEV (reference sequence). The CDR3 runs to 17 residues. CDR3 sequence: CASTGTGVAGGYNEQFF. In DNA, the CDR3 is TGTGCCAGCACCGGGACCGGGGTAGCGGGAGGGTACAATGAGCAGTTCTTC.

This clone showed up just once. J is TRBJ2-7 and V is TRBV4-1; 15 bases fit TRBD2. The CDR3 runs 19 residues. With 1 base clipped from V and 3 bases from J, the junction kept 10 bases outside the gene matches. Per the germline V gene, CDR1 is MGHRA and CDR2 is YSYEKL. The CDR3 protein is CASSQVGLAGGGPLYEQYF. The CDR3 DNA reads TGCGCCAGCAGCCAAGTAGGACTAGCGGGAGGGGGGCCCCTCTACGAGCAGTACTTC.

The chain joins TRBV19 to TRBJ2-5; 12 nucleotides match TRBD2. Germline CDR1 is LNHDA and CDR2 is SQIVND (reference sequence). The ends lost 4 bases at V and 2 bases at J; junction bases unmatched: 5. CDR3 length: 16 residues. Here the CDR3 reads CASSRLAGASQETQYF. CDR3 sequence (DNA): TGTGCCAGTAGTAGACTAGCGGGGGCCTCACAAGAGACCCAGTACTTC. The variable domain in full, completed from reference TRBV19 and TRBJ2-5, reads DGGITQSPKYLFRKEGQNVTLSCEQNLNHDAMYWYRQDPGQGLRLIYYSQIVNDFQKGDIAEGYSVSREKKESFPLTVTSAQKNPTAFYLCASSRLAGASQETQYFGPGTRLLVL.

The chain employs TRBV11-1 and TRBJ2-1; D is uncertain. V gave up 2 bases and J gave up 2 bases, with 13 bases separating them. Germline V gene lookup returns CDR1 SGHAT and CDR2 FQDESV (reference sequence). The CDR3 sequence is 16 residues long. The CDR3 DNA reads TGTGCCAGCAGCTTACTACTGGGCTCCCCCTACAATGAGCAGTTCTTC. It translates to CASSLLLGSPYNEQFF.

The chain carries TRBV30 and TRBJ2-5, with a tentative D call TRBD2 (7 bases). This CDR3 is 15 amino acids long. Looked up from germline, CDR1 is GTSNPN and CDR2 is SVGIG (reference sequence). The V end was cut by 0 bases, the J end by 2 bases, with 13 bases between. In DNA, the CDR3 is TGTGCCTGGAGTGTGGGGGGGCAGGGGCAAGAGACCCAGTACTTC. Translating it yields CAWSVGGQGQETQYF. Variable domain in full (rest from reference TRBV30 and TRBJ2-5): SQTIHQWPATLVQPVGSPLSLECTVEGTSNPNLYWYRQAAGRGLQLLFYSVGIGQISSEVPQNLSASRPQDRQFILSSKKLLLSDSGFYLCAWSVGGQGQETQYFGPGTRLLVL.